The T cell receptor beta chain under discussion was sequenced for a study of blood T cell repertoires in COVID-19. As for the study in general: PBMCs, B-cell-depleted T cells, or T cells were the source of the cDNA or gDNA that made up the material.

This clone was counted a few times. Original methodology: Amplification from reference gene primers served as the basis for estimated nucleated cell counts. Sequenced by immunoSEQ multiplex PCR; TCRdb stores in-frame clones only, minus some. V and J calls and clone size are copied from that table; D and trimming were computed from the DNA. The data hold around 150,000 clones, with roughly 89% observed a single time. A Seattle source enrolled patients during active infection and followed them longitudinally. Germline V gene data show CDR1 as MNHEY and CDR2 as SVGAGI. The CDR3 loop spans 15 amino acids. The V segment lost 6 bases and the J segment 8 bases; nucleotides outside the gene matches: 10.

The chain employs TRBV6-5 and TRBJ2-4; 10 bases agree with TRBD1. This receptor was taken from a man younger than 45 with COVID-19, enrolled during active disease. Sequenced material: peripheral blood. CDR3: CASRAETGGADIQYF. CDR3 sequence (DNA): TGTGCCAGCAGGGCGGAGACAGGGGGCGCGGACATTCAGTACTTC.